Below are 26 T cell receptor beta chains sequenced from a single sample in a study of T-cell memory formation after mild COVID-19. From the 5' RACE reads, TCRdb called clonotypes with MiXCR, one entry per CDR3 protein. The table records more than 250,000 distinct CDR3 sequences, 16% of them present only once. Sequencing used PBMCs or a T cell subset sorted from them (not recorded which). Receptors were obtained from a man younger than 30 who had mild COVID-19 (a few samples of this study predate the infection). Cell type and time point are not known.

This clonotype showed up just a few times. The V call is TRBV2, the J call TRBJ2-4; TRBD1 agrees at 9 bases. The length of the CDR3 is 16 residues. The germline CDR1 and CDR2 sequences are SNHLY and FYNNEI. Germline trimming cut 7 bases from V and 3 bases from J; bases unmatched to any gene: 10. This CDR3 reads CASMVGTGFGKNIQYF. For the CDR3, the DNA is TGTGCCAGCATGGTCGGGACAGGGTTCGGCAAAAACATTCAGTACTTC.

This clonotype was observed a handful of times. V is TRBV10-2 and J is TRBJ1-5, with no clear D. CDR1 is WSHSY, CDR2 SAAADI, per germline. This CDR3 has 12 amino acids. Between the trimmed V and J ends, which lost 3 bases and 5 bases, there was a span of 5 bases. CDR3 nucleotides: TGCGCCAGCAGTGATATTTATCAGCCCCAGCATTTT. It translates to CASSDIYQPQHF.

The chain combines TRBV5-6 with TRBJ2-2; 7 bases map to TRBD2. The length of the CDR3 is 15 residues. CDR1 and CDR2 (germline): SGHDT, YYEEEE. V gave up 4 bases and J gave up 3 bases; unmatched junction bases: 6. The CDR3 loop reads CASSIRDYHTGELFF. The CDR3 DNA follows: TGTGCCAGCAGCATCCGGGACTACCACACCGGGGAGCTGTTTTTT.

In this sample, this clonotype turned up a few times. The rearrangement links TRBV5-5 to TRBJ2-2, with 7 bases aligning to TRBD1. Germline loops: CDR1 SGHKS, CDR2 YYEKEE (reference sequence). The length of the CDR3 is 16 residues. V was pared by 3 bases and J by 1 base, with 6 bases of the junction left unmatched. The CDR3 reads CASSSYRGLNTGELFF. The CDR3 nucleotides read TGTGCCAGCAGCTCCTACAGGGGTCTGAACACCGGGGAGCTGTTTTTT. The full variable domain, in which reference TRBV5-5 and TRBJ2-2 provide the parts outside the CDR3, is DAGVTQSPTHLIKTRGQQVTLRCSPISGHKSVSWYQQVLGQGPQFIFQYYEKEERGRGNFPDRFSARQFPNYSSELNVNALLLGDSALYLCASSSYRGLNTGELFFGEGSRLTVL.

The CDR3 DNA reads TGTGCCAGCAGTCGAGCCACCGGGACAGTGAACACTGAAGCTTTCTTT. Protein sequence: CASSRATGTVNTEAFF. The chain links TRBV7-8 to TRBJ1-1; 7 bases are a match to TRBD1. The germline gives CDR1 SGHVS, CDR2 FQNEAQ. This CDR3 spans 16 amino acids. J lost 0 bases, V lost 6 bases, and 10 bases had no gene match.

V is TRBV20-1 and J is TRBJ1-1; D not resolved. The V gene lost 0 bases and the J gene lost 1 base, with 12 bases spanning the gap. In germline, CDR1 is DFQATT, CDR2 SNEGSKA (reference sequence). The CDR3 spans 15 residues. CDR3 nucleotide sequence: TGCAGTGCTAGAGATTCTTCCGGACCGAACACTGAAGCTTTCTTT. Translated: CSARDSSGPNTEAFF.

This clonotype was seen a handful of times. The J gene is TRBJ2-1, the V gene TRBV3-1; 7 nucleotides line up with TRBD1. Germline values: CDR1 LGHDT, CDR2 YNNKEL (reference sequence). The CDR3 sequence is 14 residues long. After removal of 8 bases from V and 9 bases from J, the junction contained 13 bases not matched to a gene. The CDR3 sequence: CASPARGRNSEQFF. Written as DNA, the CDR3 is TGTGCCAGCCCCGCAAGGGGGCGAAACAGTGAGCAGTTCTTC.

This clonotype was seen ten or more times. V is TRBV6-5 and J is TRBJ2-6; D is unclear. This CDR3 has 13 residues. V was trimmed by 0 bases and J by 3 bases, leaving 0 bases between them. In germline, CDR1 is MNHEY, CDR2 SVGAGI. This chain's CDR3 is CASSYSGANVLTF. The CDR3 DNA reads TGTGCCAGCAGTTACTCTGGGGCCAACGTCCTGACTTTC.

For this clonotype: One junction end does not reproduce the germline sequence, and a read error may be involved. The J gene is TRBJ2-6, the V gene TRBV20-1, with TRBD2 as a possible D gene (5 bases). The CDR3 has 14 amino acids. Germline V CDR1 and CDR2: DFQATT, SNEGSKA (reference sequence). The CDR3 spells CSASARDGSNVLTF. CDR3 DNA: TGCAGTGCTAGTGCCCGGGATGGGTCCAACGTCCTGACTTTC.

This clonotype was counted a few times. The rearrangement links TRBV7-2 to TRBJ1-5, with 7 bases that match TRBD1. After removal of 5 bases from V and 4 bases from J, the junction contained 8 bases not matched to a gene. Per germline, CDR1 SGHTA and CDR2 FQGNSA. This CDR3 has 15 residues. The CDR3 bases are TGTGCCAGCAGCAGAGACAGGGCCTTTAATCAGCCCCAGCATTTT. It translates to CASSRDRAFNQPQHF.

This clonotype turned up a few times. CDR3 nucleotide sequence: TGTGCCAGCAGTTCTCTTGGGCGGGATTACAATGAGCAGTTCTTC. This codes for CASSSLGRDYNEQFF. The V and J genes are TRBV7-6 and TRBJ2-1, with a tentative D call TRBD2 (6 bases). The CDR3 length is 15 residues. Looked up from germline, CDR1 is SGHVS and CDR2 is FNYEAQ. V shed 6 bases and J shed 4 bases, with 16 bases lying between them.

This chain connects TRBV12-3 or TRBV12-4 to TRBJ2-1; the match to TRBD2 covers 14 bases. V was clipped by 3 bases and J by 3 bases; unmatched bases: 10. This CDR3 region has 19 residues. The CDR3 DNA is TGTGCCAGCAGTTTTCCTGGGACTAGCGGGGGAAGACGCTACAATGAGCAGTTCTTC. This gives the protein CASSFPGTSGGRRYNEQFF.

The chain combines TRBV29-1 with TRBJ2-4, with 7 bases fitting TRBD1. CDR3 length: 12 residues. CDR1 SQVTM and CDR2 ANQGSEA come from the germline V gene. J lost 5 bases, V lost 5 bases, and 3 bases had no gene match. The CDR3 DNA sequence: TGCAGCGTTAGGGACAGCGAAAACATTCAGTACTTC. Translated: CSVRDSENIQYF.

This clonotype has a handful of counts. The chain carries TRBV29-1 and TRBJ1-1, with 7 bases fitting TRBD1. J gave up 2 bases and V 7 bases, and 7 bases lay outside the gene matches. There are 13 residues in the CDR3. CDR1 is SQVTM, CDR2 ANQGSEA, per germline. Here the CDR3 DNA reads TGCAGCGCACAGGGGACGTTTAACACTGAAGCTTTCTTT. Translated, it gives CSAQGTFNTEAFF.

The rearrangement joins TRBV6-2 or TRBV6-3 to TRBJ2-1, with D perhaps TRBD1 (7 bases). Germline CDR1 reads MNHEY; CDR2 reads SVGEGT. The CDR3 has 17 amino acids. V gave up 6 bases and J gave up 8 bases, with 26 bases separating them. CDR3 nucleotides: TGTGCCAGCAGAAACCCCCCGACAGGGAGGTTTGGAGATGAGCAGTTCTTC. It yields the protein CASRNPPTGRFGDEQFF.

The rearrangement joins TRBV12-3 or TRBV12-4 to TRBJ1-5; 7 bases line up with TRBD1. V was pared by 5 bases and J by 5 bases, with 9 bases of the junction left unmatched. CDR3 length: 15 amino acids. The CDR3: CASSLRRGLHQPQHF. The CDR3 DNA follows: TGTGCCAGCAGTCTGCGCAGGGGGTTACATCAGCCCCAGCATTTT.

The chain employs TRBV7-6 and TRBJ1-1; D unclear. Germline V lookup: CDR1 SGHVS, CDR2 FNYEAQ. The CDR3 loop spans 16 amino acids. Trimming left V 2 bases short and J 0 bases short, with 13 bases between. The CDR3: CASSLWLGDMNTEAFF. The CDR3 nucleotides read TGTGCCAGCAGCTTATGGTTAGGAGATATGAACACTGAAGCTTTCTTT.

This clonotype has a count of ten or more. The rearrangement links TRBV5-1 to TRBJ2-7; D call uncertain. This CDR3 region has 13 residues. Germline lookup yields CDR1 SGHRS and CDR2 YFSETQ. Trimming removed 2 bases from V and 2 bases from J, with 8 bases in between. The CDR3 DNA follows: TGCGCCAGCAGCTTCATGGGCGCCTACGAGCAGTACTTC. Its protein is CASSFMGAYEQYF.

In DNA form, the CDR3 reads TGCAGTGCTAGAGATCGTTCGGAGGGCACTGAAGCTTTCTTT. Protein sequence: CSARDRSEGTEAFF. This chain joins TRBV20-1 and TRBJ1-1; D unclear. Germline-derived CDR1 and CDR2 are DFQATT and SNEGSKA (reference sequence). The V end lost 0 bases, the J end lost 4 bases, and 12 bases lay between the germline ends. The CDR3 runs to 14 residues.

V gene TRBV7-2 combines with J gene TRBJ2-5; 7 bases map to TRBD1. Germline-derived CDR1 and CDR2 are SGHTA and FQGNSA. Trimming cost V 5 bases and J 5 bases; bases outside gene matches: 8. This CDR3 is 14 amino acids long. CDR3 DNA sequence: TGTGCCAGCAGCCCCGACAGGGATCGGGAGACCCAGTACTTC. Its protein product is CASSPDRDRETQYF.

This clonotype was counted between two and nine times. The rearrangement links TRBV27 to TRBJ1-6; 9 bases fit TRBD1. The CDR3 spans 15 residues. CDR1 and CDR2 from the germline V gene are MNHEY and SMNVEV (reference sequence). With V trimmed by 4 bases and J by 8 bases, 6 bases remained unmatched. The DNA of the CDR3 is TGTGCCAGCAGTTCCACAGGGGGCGTTTATTCACCCCTCCACTTT. Its protein product is CASSSTGGVYSPLHF.

This clonotype was seen only a few times. V gene TRBV9 combines with J gene TRBJ2-1, with TRBD1 identical over 7 bases. With 8 bases clipped from V and 10 bases from J, the junction kept 18 bases outside the gene matches. The CDR3 spans 15 residues. From germline, CDR1 is SGDLS and CDR2 YYNGEE. CDR3 protein: CASVPGRDSRWEQFF. CDR3 nucleotide sequence: TGTGCCAGTGTACCCGGCCGGGACAGCAGGTGGGAGCAGTTCTTC.

The rearrangement links TRBV5-5 to TRBJ2-6, with 10 positions matching TRBD1. Trimming at V came to 4 bases and at J to 2 bases, leaving 9 bases not matched to a gene. The CDR3 is made up of 18 amino acids. The germline CDR1 and CDR2 sequences are SGHKS and YYEKEE (reference sequence). The CDR3 spells CASSPRDRGYAGANVLTF. CDR3 nucleotide sequence: TGTGCCAGCAGCCCCCGGGACAGGGGCTACGCTGGGGCCAACGTCCTGACTTTC.

This clonotype was found many times. The chain links TRBV20-1 to TRBJ2-7; TRBD1 agrees at 9 bases. The CDR3 runs to 13 residues. CDR1 DFQATT and CDR2 SNEGSKA come from the germline V gene (reference sequence). The J segment lost 6 bases and the V segment lost 2 bases, leaving 5 bases of the junction unmatched. The DNA for the CDR3 is TGCAGTGCTAGACGACAGGGGGACTCCGAGCAGTACTTC. Amino acids: CSARRQGDSEQYF.

This clonotype showed up many times. The chain couples TRBV20-1 to TRBJ2-4; D gene ambiguous. Germline V gene lookup returns CDR1 DFQATT and CDR2 SNEGSKA (reference sequence). Trimming took 0 bases from V and 6 from J, leaving 9 bases between them. The CDR3 spans 13 residues. This CDR3 reads CSARDLPRNIQYF. CDR3 bases: TGCAGTGCTAGAGATCTGCCGCGAAACATTCAGTACTTC.

This clonotype was counted only a few times. The chain recombines TRBV9 with TRBJ2-2; D is possibly TRBD1 or TRBD2 (5 bases each). This CDR3 has 17 amino acids. Germline V gene lookup returns CDR1 SGDLS and CDR2 YYNGEE. V lost 0 bases and J 3 bases, leaving 15 bases between the germline ends. CDR3 in DNA: TGTGCCAGCAGCGTAGGAGGGCAGGGTGGCTACACCGGGGAGCTGTTTTTT. As protein: CASSVGGQGGYTGELFF.